This record covers a single T cell receptor beta chain. Only one count was recorded for this clone. It has no known antigen specificity. Base qualities are not recorded, but no much larger clone differs from it by a single base. This record comes from a study of blood T cell repertoires in COVID-19 (dated by TCRdb to 2018 to 2021). About the investigation overall: Collaborator samples came from the United States, Italy and Spain and covered acute and convalescent phases of COVID-19. The repertoires were made available in a free public database intended to serve as a resource for research on the immune response to SARS-CoV-2. Samples were obtained from the ongoing ImmuneRACE study (first 160 participants) and from 1,254 subjects provided by 6 global collaborators. The material from the prospective study consisted of cDNA or gDNA derived from T cells, B-cell-depleted T cells, or PBMCs. Deeply sampled blood TCRbeta repertoires from subjects exposed to, actively infected with, or recovered from COVID-19 were included in the dataset. A de-identified subject ID, COVID-19 status, age in years and sex were almost always included in the sample metadata. HLA class I and class II types, where available, came from metadata supplied by the sample provider rather than from assay-based typing.

Whole blood was collected in K2EDTA tubes by collaborating institutions according to the institutions' own protocols. For TCRbeta analysis, collaborators shipped samples in one of three forms: frozen whole blood, isolated PBMCs, or DNA extracted from either of those sample types. Including cysteine and phenylalanine, the CDR3 has 16 amino acids. Here the CDR3 DNA is all that survives: 48 bases in frame from base 1. The germline V gene yields MNHNS for CDR1 and SASEGT for CDR2. Trimming takes 3 bases off V and 4 bases off J; junction bases not matched to a gene: 8. TCRbeta CDR3 regions were amplified from genomic DNA using the immunoSEQ Assay, a bias-controlled multiplex PCR. Per the source publication's procedure: The number of nucleated cells in each sample was estimated from the amplification of reference gene primers within the assay. Sequence reads were collapsed and filtered to measure the absolute abundance of every unique TCRbeta CDR3 rearrangement. For each sample, productive Simpson clonality was calculated as the square root of Simpson's diversity index over productive rearrangements. TCRdb took this table from immuneACCESS and kept in-frame rearrangements with V and J called. Such tables lack part of the clones; where checked against another copy, unresolved V genes explain under half of the gap, and the rest is unexplained. The V and J calls and the clone size are those of that table, but D and trimming were determined from the DNA. A total of some 70,000 clones appear in this sample, about 86% of them only once. Jointly, the top ten make up around 4.3% of the sample.

Overall results and qualifications from the work: How much clinical and demographic metadata was included differed by source and by participant, and the metadata was provided uncurated.

The sequence links TRBV6-1 to TRBJ1-5, with 8 bases in between that match TRBD1. The receptor was isolated from an older woman with acute or convalescent COVID-19. The specimen sequenced was peripheral blood. The sequence in DNA is TGTGCCAGCAGTGAGGTGGCAGGGGGCTTGAATCAGCCCCAGCATTTT. This sequence encodes CASSEVAGGLNQPQHF.